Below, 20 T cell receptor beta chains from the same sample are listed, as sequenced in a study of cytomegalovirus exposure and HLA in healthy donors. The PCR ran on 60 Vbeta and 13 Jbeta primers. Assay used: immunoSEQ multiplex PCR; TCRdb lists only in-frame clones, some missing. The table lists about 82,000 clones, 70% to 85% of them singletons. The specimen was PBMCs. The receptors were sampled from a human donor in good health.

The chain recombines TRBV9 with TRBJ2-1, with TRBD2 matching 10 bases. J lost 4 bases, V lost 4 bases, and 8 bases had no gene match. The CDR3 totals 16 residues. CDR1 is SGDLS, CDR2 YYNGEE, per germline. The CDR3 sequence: CASSSHVAGGYNEQFF. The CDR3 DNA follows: TGTGCCAGCAGCTCCCATGTAGCGGGGGGTTACAATGAGCAGTTCTTC.

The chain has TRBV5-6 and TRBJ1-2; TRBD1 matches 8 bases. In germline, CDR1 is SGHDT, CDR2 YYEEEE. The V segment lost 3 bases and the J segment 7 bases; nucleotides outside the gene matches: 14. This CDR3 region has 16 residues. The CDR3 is CASSSTGGSPTSGYTF. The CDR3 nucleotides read TGTGCCAGCAGCTCAACAGGGGGATCTCCTACGTCTGGCTACACCTTC.

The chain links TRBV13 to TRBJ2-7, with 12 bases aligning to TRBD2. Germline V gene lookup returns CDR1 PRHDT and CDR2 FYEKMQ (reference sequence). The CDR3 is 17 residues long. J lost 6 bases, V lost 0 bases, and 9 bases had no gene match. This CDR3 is CASSLGLWGTSGPEQYF. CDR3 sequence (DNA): TGTGCCAGCAGCTTAGGCCTCTGGGGGACTAGCGGGCCCGAGCAGTACTTC.

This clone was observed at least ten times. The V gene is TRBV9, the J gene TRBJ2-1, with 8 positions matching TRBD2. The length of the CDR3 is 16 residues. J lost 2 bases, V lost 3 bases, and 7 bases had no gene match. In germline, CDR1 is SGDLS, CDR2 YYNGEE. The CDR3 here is CASSAGRGPPYNEQFF. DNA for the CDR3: TGTGCCAGCAGCGCCGGGAGGGGTCCCCCCTACAATGAGCAGTTCTTC. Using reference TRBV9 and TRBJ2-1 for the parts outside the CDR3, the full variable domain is DSGVTQTPKHLITATGQRVTLRCSPRSGDLSVYWYQQSLDQGLQFLIQYYNGEERAKGNILERFSAQQFPDLHSELNLSSLELGDSALYFCASSAGRGPPYNEQFFGPGTRLTVL.

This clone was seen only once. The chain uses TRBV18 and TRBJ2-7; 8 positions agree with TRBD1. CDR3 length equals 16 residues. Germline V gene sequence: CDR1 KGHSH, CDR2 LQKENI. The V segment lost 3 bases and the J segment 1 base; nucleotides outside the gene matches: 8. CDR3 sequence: CASSPPGQGASYEQYF. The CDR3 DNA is TGTGCCAGCTCACCCCCGGGGCAGGGGGCGTCCTACGAGCAGTACTTC.

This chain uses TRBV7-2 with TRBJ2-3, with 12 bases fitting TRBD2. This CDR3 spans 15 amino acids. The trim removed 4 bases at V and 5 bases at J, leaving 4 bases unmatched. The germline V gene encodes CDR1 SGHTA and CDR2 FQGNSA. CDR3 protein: CASSSSGGGLDTQYF. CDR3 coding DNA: TGTGCCAGCAGCTCTAGCGGGGGGGGCCTAGATACGCAGTATTTT.

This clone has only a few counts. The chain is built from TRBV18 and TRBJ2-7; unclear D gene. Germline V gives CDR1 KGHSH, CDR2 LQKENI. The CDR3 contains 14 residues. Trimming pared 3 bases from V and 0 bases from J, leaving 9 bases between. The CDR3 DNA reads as TGTGCCAGCTCACCCGTACAAAGCTCCTACGAGCAGTACTTC. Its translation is CASSPVQSSYEQYF.

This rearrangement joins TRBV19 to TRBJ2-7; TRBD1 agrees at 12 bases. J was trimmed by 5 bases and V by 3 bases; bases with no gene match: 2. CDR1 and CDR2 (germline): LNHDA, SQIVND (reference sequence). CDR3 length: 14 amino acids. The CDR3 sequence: CASSIGTGGNEQYF. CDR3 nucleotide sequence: TGTGCCAGTAGTATCGGGACAGGGGGCAACGAGCAGTACTTC.

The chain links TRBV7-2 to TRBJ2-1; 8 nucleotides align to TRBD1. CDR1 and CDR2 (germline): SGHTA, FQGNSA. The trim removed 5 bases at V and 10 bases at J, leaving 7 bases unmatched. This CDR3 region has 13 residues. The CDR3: CASSLGQGSEQFF. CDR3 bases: TGTGCCAGCAGCCTCGGACAGGGCAGCGAGCAGTTCTTC.

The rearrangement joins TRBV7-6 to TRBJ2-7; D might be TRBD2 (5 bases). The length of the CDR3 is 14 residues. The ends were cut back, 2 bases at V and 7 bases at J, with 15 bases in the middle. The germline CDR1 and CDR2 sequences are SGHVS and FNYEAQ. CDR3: CASSLREGSREQYF. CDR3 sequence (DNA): TGTGCCAGCAGCTTACGAGAGGGATCTCGGGAGCAGTACTTC.

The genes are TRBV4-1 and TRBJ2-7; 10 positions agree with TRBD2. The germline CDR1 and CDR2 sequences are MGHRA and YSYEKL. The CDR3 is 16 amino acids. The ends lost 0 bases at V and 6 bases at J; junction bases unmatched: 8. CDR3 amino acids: CASSQEAAGGPGEQYF. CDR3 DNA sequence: TGCGCCAGCAGCCAAGAAGCAGCGGGGGGGCCAGGCGAGCAGTACTTC.

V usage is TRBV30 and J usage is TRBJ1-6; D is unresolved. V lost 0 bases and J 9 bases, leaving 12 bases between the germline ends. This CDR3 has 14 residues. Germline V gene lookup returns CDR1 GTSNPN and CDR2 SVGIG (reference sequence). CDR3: CAWSVGGMGSPLHF. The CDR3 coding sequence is TGTGCCTGGAGTGTGGGAGGGATGGGTTCACCCCTCCACTTT. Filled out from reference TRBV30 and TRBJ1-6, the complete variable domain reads SQTIHQWPATLVQPVGSPLSLECTVEGTSNPNLYWYRQAAGRGLQLLFYSVGIGQISSEVPQNLSASRPQDRQFILSSKKLLLSDSGFYLCAWSVGGMGSPLHFGNGTRLTVT.

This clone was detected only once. The CDR3 DNA reads TGCGCCAGCAGCTTGGGTGGGGGCGTGGGCACTGAAGCTTTCTTT. It yields the protein CASSLGGGVGTEAFF. The rearrangement uses TRBV5-1 and TRBJ1-1; D is possibly TRBD1 (6 bases). The CDR3 runs to 15 residues. Trimming stripped 0 bases from V and 4 bases from J, with 13 bases between. From germline, CDR1 is SGHRS and CDR2 YFSETQ.

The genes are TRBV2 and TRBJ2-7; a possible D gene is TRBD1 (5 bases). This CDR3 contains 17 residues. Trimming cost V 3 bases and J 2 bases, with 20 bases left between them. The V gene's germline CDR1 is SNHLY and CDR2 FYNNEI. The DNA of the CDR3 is TGTGCCAGCAGTGAGGCGGAAGGGGCAGGGCTCCCCTACGAGCAGTACTTC. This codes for CASSEAEGAGLPYEQYF. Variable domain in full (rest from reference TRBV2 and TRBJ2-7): EPEVTQTPSHQVTQMGQEVILRCVPISNHLYFYWYRQILGQKVEFLVSFYNNEISEKSEIFDDQFSVERPDGSNFTLKIRSTKLEDSAMYFCASSEAEGAGLPYEQYFGPGTRLTVT.

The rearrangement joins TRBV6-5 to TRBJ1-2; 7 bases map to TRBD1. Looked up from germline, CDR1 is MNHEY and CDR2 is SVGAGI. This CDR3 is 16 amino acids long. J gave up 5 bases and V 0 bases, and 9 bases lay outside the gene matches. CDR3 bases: TGTGCCAGCAGTTACTCCCCGACAGGGCGAAGGTATGGCTACACCTTC. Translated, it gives CASSYSPTGRRYGYTF.

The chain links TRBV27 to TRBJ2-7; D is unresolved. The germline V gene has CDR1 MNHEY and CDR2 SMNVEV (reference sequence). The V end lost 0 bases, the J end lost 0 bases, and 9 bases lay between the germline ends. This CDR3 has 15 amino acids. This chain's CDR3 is CASSLSIDFSYEQYF. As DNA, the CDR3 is TGTGCCAGCAGTTTATCGATAGATTTCTCCTACGAGCAGTACTTC.

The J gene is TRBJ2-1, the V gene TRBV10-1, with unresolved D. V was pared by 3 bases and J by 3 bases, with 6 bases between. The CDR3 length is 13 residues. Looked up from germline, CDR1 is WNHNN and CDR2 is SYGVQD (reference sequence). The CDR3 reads CASSEFVYNEQFF. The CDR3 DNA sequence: TGCGCCAGCAGTGAATTCGTCTACAATGAGCAGTTCTTC.

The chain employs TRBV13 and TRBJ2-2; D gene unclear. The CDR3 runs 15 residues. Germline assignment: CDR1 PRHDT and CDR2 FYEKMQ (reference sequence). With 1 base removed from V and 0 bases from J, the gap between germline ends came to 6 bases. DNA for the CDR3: TGTGCCAGCAGCTTAGCGGTCGCGAACACCGGGGAGCTGTTTTTT. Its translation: CASSLAVANTGELFF.

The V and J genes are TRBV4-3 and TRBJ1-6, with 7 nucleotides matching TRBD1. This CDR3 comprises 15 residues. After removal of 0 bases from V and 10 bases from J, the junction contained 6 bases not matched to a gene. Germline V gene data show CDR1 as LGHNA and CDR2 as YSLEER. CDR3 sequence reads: CASSQEKGAGSPLHF. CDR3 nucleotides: TGCGCCAGCAGCCAAGAGAAGGGGGCAGGGTCACCCCTCCACTTT.

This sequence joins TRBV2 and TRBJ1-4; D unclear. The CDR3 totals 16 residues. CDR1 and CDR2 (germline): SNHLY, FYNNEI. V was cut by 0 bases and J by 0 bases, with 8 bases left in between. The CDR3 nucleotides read TGTGCCAGCAGTGAAGCGCGAATATCAACTAATGAAAAACTGTTTTTT. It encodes CASSEARISTNEKLFF.